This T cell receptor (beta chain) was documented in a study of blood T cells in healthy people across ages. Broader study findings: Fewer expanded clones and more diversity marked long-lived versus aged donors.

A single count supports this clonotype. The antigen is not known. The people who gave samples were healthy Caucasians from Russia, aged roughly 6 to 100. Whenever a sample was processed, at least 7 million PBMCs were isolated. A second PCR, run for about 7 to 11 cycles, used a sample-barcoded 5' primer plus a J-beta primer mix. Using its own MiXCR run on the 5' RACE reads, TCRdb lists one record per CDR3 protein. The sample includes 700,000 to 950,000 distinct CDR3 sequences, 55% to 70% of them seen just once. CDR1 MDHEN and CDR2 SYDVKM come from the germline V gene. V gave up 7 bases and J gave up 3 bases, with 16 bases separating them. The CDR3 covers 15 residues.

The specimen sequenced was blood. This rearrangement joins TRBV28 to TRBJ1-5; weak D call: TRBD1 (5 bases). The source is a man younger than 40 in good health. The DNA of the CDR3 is TGTGCCAGCACCTTACGACAGACTCCCAATCAGCCCCAGCATTTT. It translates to CASTLRQTPNQPQHF.